The 15 T cell receptor beta chains below come from one sample, sequenced in a study of TIL therapy for anti-PD-1-resistant metastatic lung cancer. Time point denoted: pre-treatment sample, taken before nivolumab and TIL therapy. The immunoSEQ assay was v3. The data were produced by immunoSEQ multiplex PCR, yet TCRdb's version contains in-frame clones alone and is incomplete. In the table there are roughly 60,000 clones, roughly 84% of which are singletons. Here the sequenced sample was blood, taken at baseline. The receptors were sampled from a person aged 25-80 years with non-small cell lung cancer.

The rearrangement links TRBV11-2 to TRBJ1-2; 7 bases are shared with TRBD1. Germline V gene sequence: CDR1 SGHAT, CDR2 FQNNGV. V gave up 3 bases and J gave up 1 base; unmatched junction bases: 5. The CDR3 is 15 residues long. CDR3: CASSLEGAVNYGYTF. Here the CDR3 DNA reads TGTGCCAGCAGCTTGGAGGGGGCCGTTAACTATGGCTACACCTTC.

This clone has only one observation. V gene TRBV4-1 combines with J gene TRBJ1-1; the D is unclear. V was shortened by 3 bases and J by 0 bases, with 11 bases between the two germline ends. The CDR3 is made up of 15 amino acids. The V gene's germline CDR1 is MGHRA and CDR2 YSYEKL. DNA of the CDR3: TGCGCCAGCAGCCATTCCTCGAGGATGAACACTGAAGCTTTCTTT. Its translation: CASSHSSRMNTEAFF.

The CDR3 reads CASSLGDYYNEQFF. The CDR3 DNA sequence: TGTGCCAGCAGCTTGGGTGACTATTACAATGAGCAGTTCTTC. The chain employs TRBV5-6 and TRBJ2-1, with a weak D call TRBD2 (5 bases). Trimming removed 0 bases at V and 4 bases at J, with 8 bases between. From germline, CDR1 is SGHDT and CDR2 YYEEEE. The CDR3 loop spans 14 amino acids. Full variable domain (rest looked up from reference TRBV5-6 and TRBJ2-1): DAGVTQSPTHLIKTRGQQVTLRCSPKSGHDTVSWYQQALGQGPQFIFQYYEEEERQRGNFPDRFSGHQFPNYSSELNVNALLLGDSALYLCASSLGDYYNEQFFGPGTRLTVL.

CDR3 residues: CASSTEGARGEKLFF. DNA for the CDR3: TGCGCCAGCAGCACCGAGGGGGCGCGCGGGGAAAAACTGTTTTTT. This chain connects TRBV5-1 to TRBJ1-4; TRBD1 aligns across 7 bases. CDR3 length equals 15 residues. The ends lost 4 bases at V and 8 bases at J; junction bases unmatched: 11. From germline, CDR1 is SGHRS and CDR2 YFSETQ.

The genes are TRBV3-1 (or the pseudogene TRBV3-2) and TRBJ1-1; D uncertain. This CDR3 is built from 16 residues. CDR1 LGHDT and CDR2 YNNKEL come from the germline V gene (reference sequence). Trimming left V 2 bases short and J 6 bases short, with 19 bases between. The CDR3 here is CASSQSPKQISAEAFF. Written as DNA, the CDR3 is TGTGCCAGCAGCCAAAGCCCGAAGCAGATATCCGCTGAAGCTTTCTTT.

The rearrangement links TRBV6-6 to TRBJ1-6, with TRBD1 as a possible D gene (5 bases). Trimming removed 0 bases from V and 10 bases from J, with 13 bases in between. The CDR3 consists of 15 residues. Looked up from germline, CDR1 is MNHNY and CDR2 is SVGAGI (reference sequence). The CDR3 region has the DNA TGTGCCAGCAGTTACTCTCAGGGCCAAGGATCACCCCTCCACTTT. It is translated as CASSYSQGQGSPLHF.

This chain links TRBV19 with TRBJ1-2; maybe TRBD1 (5 bases). Germline V gene sequence: CDR1 LNHDA, CDR2 SQIVND (reference sequence). The CDR3 is made up of 13 amino acids. V was trimmed by 8 bases and J by 4 bases, leaving 14 bases between them. The CDR3 loop reads CASATGFGYGYTF. The CDR3 bases are TGTGCCAGTGCCACAGGTTTCGGCTATGGCTACACCTTC.

This chain uses TRBV7-6 with TRBJ1-4; no firm D call. The ends were cut back, 4 bases at V and 7 bases at J, with 10 bases in the middle. The CDR3 totals 13 residues. CDR1 is SGHVS, CDR2 FNYEAQ, per germline. The CDR3 sequence: CASSSGYGEKLFF. The CDR3 DNA follows: TGTGCCAGCAGCTCTGGGTACGGTGAAAAACTGTTTTTT. Full variable domain (remainder filled in from reference TRBV7-6 and TRBJ1-4): GAGVSQSPRYKVTKRGQDVALRCDPISGHVSLYWYRQALGQGPEFLTYFNYEAQQDKSGLPNDRFSAERPEGSISTLTIQRTEQRDSAMYRCASSSGYGEKLFFGSGTQLSVL.

The chain is built from TRBV7-9 and TRBJ2-4; 7 bases are a match to TRBD1. Unmatched junction bases numbered 8, after V lost 5 bases and J lost 4 bases. The CDR3 consists of 15 residues. Germline-derived CDR1 and CDR2 are SEHNR and FQNEAQ (reference sequence). CDR3 residues: CASSPRDREKNIQYF. CDR3 bases: TGTGCCAGCAGCCCTAGAGACAGGGAGAAAAACATTCAGTACTTC.

The count of this clone is one. The chain is built from TRBV10-3 and TRBJ2-7; no clear D gene. The CDR3 sequence is 15 residues long. Germline values: CDR1 ENHRY, CDR2 SYGVKD. Trimming removed 0 bases at V and 0 bases at J, with 9 bases between. CDR3 sequence reads: CAISESGGSSYEQYF. CDR3 in DNA: TGTGCCATCAGTGAGTCGGGCGGAAGCTCCTACGAGCAGTACTTC.

V usage is TRBV19 and J usage is TRBJ1-5; 8 bases align to TRBD1. The CDR3 is 16 residues long. The V and J ends lost 3 bases and 2 bases, in that order; junction bases with no gene match: 6. CDR1 and CDR2 from the germline V gene are LNHDA and SQIVND (reference sequence). The CDR3 nucleotides read TGTGCCAGTAGTATCCTTCAGGGGGCAGGCAATCAGCCCCAGCATTTT. Translation gives CASSILQGAGNQPQHF. The full variable domain, in which reference TRBV19 and TRBJ1-5 provide the parts outside the CDR3, is DGGITQSPKYLFRKEGQNVTLSCEQNLNHDAMYWYRQDPGQGLRLIYYSQIVNDFQKGDIAEGYSVSREKKESFPLTVTSAQKNPTAFYLCASSILQGAGNQPQHFGDGTRLSIL.

The chain couples TRBV5-1 to TRBJ2-3; D possibly matches TRBD1 or TRBD2 (5 bases each). CDR1 is SGHRS and CDR2 is YFSETQ in the germline V gene. V was pared by 0 bases and J by 5 bases, with 19 bases between. CDR3 length: 17 residues. CDR3 DNA: TGCGCCAGCAGCTTGGCACGGTCCCGGGACCTCCGAGATACGCAGTATTTT. This encodes CASSLARSRDLRDTQYF.

This chain connects TRBV10-3 to TRBJ2-2; 8 nucleotides match TRBD2. Unmatched junction bases numbered 5, after V lost 11 bases and J lost 3 bases. Germline V CDR1 and CDR2: ENHRY, SYGVKD. The CDR3 has 13 amino acids. The CDR3 bases are TGTGCCGGCGGGGGGCCGGACACCGGGGAGCTGTTTTTT. Protein: CAGGGPDTGELFF.

The chain employs TRBV4-1 and TRBJ2-5, with TRBD2 identical over 8 bases. CDR1 is MGHRA, CDR2 YSYEKL, per germline. There are 17 residues in the CDR3. V gave up 2 bases and J gave up 5 bases; unmatched junction bases: 13. CDR3 DNA: TGCGCCAGCAGCCAACGGGGAGCGGGAGTGGAAATGGAGACCCAGTACTTC. Protein: CASSQRGAGVEMETQYF.

The V and J genes are TRBV5-1 and TRBJ2-1; 11 bases fit TRBD2. The CDR3 length is 16 residues. Germline trimming cut 6 bases from V and 6 bases from J; bases unmatched to any gene: 11. The germline V gene encodes CDR1 SGHRS and CDR2 YFSETQ. The CDR3 loop is CASTVWLLAGGNEQFF. The CDR3 DNA is TGCGCCAGCACTGTCTGGTTGCTAGCGGGGGGCAATGAGCAGTTCTTC.